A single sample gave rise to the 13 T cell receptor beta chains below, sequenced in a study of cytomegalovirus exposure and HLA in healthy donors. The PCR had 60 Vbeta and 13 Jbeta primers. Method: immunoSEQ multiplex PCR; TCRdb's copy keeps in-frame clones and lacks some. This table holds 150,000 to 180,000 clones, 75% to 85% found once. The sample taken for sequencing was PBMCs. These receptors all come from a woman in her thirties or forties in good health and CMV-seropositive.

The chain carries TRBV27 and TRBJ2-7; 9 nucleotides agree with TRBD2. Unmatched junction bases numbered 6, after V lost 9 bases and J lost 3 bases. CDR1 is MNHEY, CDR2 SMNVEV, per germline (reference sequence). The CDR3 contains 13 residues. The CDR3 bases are TGTGCCAGAAGGGCTAGCGGGAACTACGAGCAGTACTTC. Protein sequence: CARRASGNYEQYF.

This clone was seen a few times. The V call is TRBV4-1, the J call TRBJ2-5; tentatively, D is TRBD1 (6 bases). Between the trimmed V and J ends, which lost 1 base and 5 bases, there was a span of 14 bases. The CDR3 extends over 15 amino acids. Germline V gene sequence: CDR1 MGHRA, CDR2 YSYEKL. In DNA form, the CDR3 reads TGCGCCAGCAGCCAAGTAGCCGGGACATCGGAGACCCAGTACTTC. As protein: CASSQVAGTSETQYF.

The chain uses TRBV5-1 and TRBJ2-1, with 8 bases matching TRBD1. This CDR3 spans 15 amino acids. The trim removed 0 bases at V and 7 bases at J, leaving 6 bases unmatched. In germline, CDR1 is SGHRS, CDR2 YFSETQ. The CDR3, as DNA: TGCGCCAGCAGCTTGGGACAGGGGAAGGGGAATGAGCAGTTCTTC. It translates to CASSLGQGKGNEQFF.

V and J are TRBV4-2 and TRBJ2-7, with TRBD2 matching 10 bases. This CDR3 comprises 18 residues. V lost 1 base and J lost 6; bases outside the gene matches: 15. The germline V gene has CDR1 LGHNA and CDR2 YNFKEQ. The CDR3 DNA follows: TGTGCCAGCAGCCAAGCAGGAGTAGCGGGAGGTAACGTCGGCGAGCAGTACTTC. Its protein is CASSQAGVAGGNVGEQYF.

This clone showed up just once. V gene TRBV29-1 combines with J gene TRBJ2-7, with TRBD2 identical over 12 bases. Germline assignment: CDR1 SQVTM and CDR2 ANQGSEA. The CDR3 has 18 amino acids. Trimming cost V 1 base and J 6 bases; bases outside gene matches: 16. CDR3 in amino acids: CSVEAPGGKTSGSGEQYF. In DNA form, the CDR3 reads TGCAGCGTTGAAGCCCCAGGGGGCAAGACTAGCGGGAGTGGCGAGCAGTACTTC.

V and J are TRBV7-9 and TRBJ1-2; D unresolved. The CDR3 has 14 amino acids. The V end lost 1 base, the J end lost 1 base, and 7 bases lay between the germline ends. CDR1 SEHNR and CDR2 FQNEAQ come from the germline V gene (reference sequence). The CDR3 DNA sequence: TGTGCCAGCAGCTTAGGAGGCAGTAACTATGGCTACACCTTC. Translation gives CASSLGGSNYGYTF.

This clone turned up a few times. The CDR3 loop reads CASSTGQINEKLFF. CDR3 nucleotide sequence: TGCGCCAGCAGCACGGGACAGATTAATGAAAAACTGTTTTTT. This chain uses TRBV5-1 with TRBJ1-4; 7 positions match TRBD1. The CDR3 has 14 residues. V trimming: 4 bases; J trimming: 4 bases; junction bases outside the gene matches: 4. Germline V gene data show CDR1 as SGHRS and CDR2 as YFSETQ.

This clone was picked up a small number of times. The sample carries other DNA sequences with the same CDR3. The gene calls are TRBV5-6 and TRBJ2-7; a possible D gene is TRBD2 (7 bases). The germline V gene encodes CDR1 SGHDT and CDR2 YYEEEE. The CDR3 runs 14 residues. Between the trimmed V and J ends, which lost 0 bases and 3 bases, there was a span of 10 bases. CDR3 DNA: TGTGCCAGCAGCTTGGGCGGGGGCGGCTACGAGCAGTACTTC. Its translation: CASSLGGGGYEQYF.

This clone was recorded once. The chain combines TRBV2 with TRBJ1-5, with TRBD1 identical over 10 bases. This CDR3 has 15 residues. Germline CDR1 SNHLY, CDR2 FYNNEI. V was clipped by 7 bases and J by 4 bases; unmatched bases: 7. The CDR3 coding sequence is TGTGCCAGCACTCCGACGGGACAGGGGAATCAGCCCCAGCATTTT. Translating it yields CASTPTGQGNQPQHF.

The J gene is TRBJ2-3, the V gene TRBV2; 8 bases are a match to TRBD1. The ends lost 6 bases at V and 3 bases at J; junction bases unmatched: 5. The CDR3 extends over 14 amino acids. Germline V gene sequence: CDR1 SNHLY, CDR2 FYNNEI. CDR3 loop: CASRWRTGTDTQYF. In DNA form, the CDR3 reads TGTGCCAGCAGGTGGAGGACAGGGACAGATACGCAGTATTTT.

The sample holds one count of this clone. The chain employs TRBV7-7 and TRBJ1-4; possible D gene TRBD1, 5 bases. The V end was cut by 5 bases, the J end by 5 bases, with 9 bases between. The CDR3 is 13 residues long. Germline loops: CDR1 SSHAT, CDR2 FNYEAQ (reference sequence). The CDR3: CASSPGQNEKLFF. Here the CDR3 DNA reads TGTGCCAGCAGCCCAGGGCAGAATGAAAAACTGTTTTTT.

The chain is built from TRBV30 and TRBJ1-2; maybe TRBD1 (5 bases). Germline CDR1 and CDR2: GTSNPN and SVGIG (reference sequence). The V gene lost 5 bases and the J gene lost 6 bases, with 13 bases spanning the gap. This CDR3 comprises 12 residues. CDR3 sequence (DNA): TGTGCCTGGTCGTCCGGGACTCATGGCTACACCTTC. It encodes CAWSSGTHGYTF. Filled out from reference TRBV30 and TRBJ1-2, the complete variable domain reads SQTIHQWPATLVQPVGSPLSLECTVEGTSNPNLYWYRQAAGRGLQLLFYSVGIGQISSEVPQNLSASRPQDRQFILSSKKLLLSDSGFYLCAWSSGTHGYTFGSGTRLTVV.

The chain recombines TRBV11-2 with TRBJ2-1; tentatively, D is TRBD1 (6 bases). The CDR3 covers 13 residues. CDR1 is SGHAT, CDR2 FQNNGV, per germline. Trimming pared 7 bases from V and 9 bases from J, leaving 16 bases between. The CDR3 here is CASTMRGWGEQFF. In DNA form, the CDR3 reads TGTGCCAGCACCATGAGGGGGTGGGGTGAGCAGTTCTTC.